The 28 T cell receptor beta chains in this list originate from one sample, sequenced in a study of cytomegalovirus exposure and HLA in healthy donors. PCR employed 60 Vbeta and 13 Jbeta primers. TCRdb's table, derived via immunoSEQ multiplex PCR, lists solely in-frame clones and lacks some. The top ten hold around 0.22% of the sample, which has around 210,000 clones, roughly 81% seen once. Sequencing was done on a sample of PBMCs. The receptors originated from a girl aged 2-10 years in good health and CMV-seronegative.

The chain combines TRBV5-4 with TRBJ1-1; D is unresolved. V was clipped by 3 bases and J by 5 bases, with 14 bases between them. Germline V gives CDR1 SGHNT, CDR2 YYREEE (reference sequence). The CDR3 has 14 residues. CDR3 residues: CASSSQAAGTEAFF. In nucleotides, the CDR3 is TGTGCCAGCAGCTCCCAAGCGGCGGGGACTGAAGCTTTCTTT.

This rearrangement joins TRBV6-1 to TRBJ1-1, with a tentative D call TRBD1 (6 bases). From germline, CDR1 is MNHNS and CDR2 SASEGT. Trimming took off 6 bases at V and 5 bases at J, with 19 bases between the two ends. The CDR3 is made up of 15 amino acids. The DNA for the CDR3 is TGTGCCAGCAGCCTCGGCGGGGGGCCGGGAACTGAAGCTTTCTTT. This translates into CASSLGGGPGTEAFF.

As to this clone: Compared with germline, one end of the junction differs, possibly owing to a read error. V is TRBV7-9 and J is TRBJ2-6, with 10 nucleotides matching TRBD2. Germline CDR1 reads SEHNR; CDR2 reads FQNEAQ (reference sequence). The CDR3 runs to 18 residues. The CDR3 nucleotides read TGTTCCAGCAGCGAGAGCGGGGGGGCCTCCTCTGGGGCCAACGTCCTGACTTTC. This codes for CSSSESGGASSGANVLTF.

The chain has TRBV6-6 and TRBJ2-3; 9 bases agree with TRBD2. CDR1 is MNHNY and CDR2 is SVGAGI in the germline V gene (reference sequence). V shed 7 bases and J 4 bases; nucleotides not matched to a gene: 9. This CDR3 region has 15 residues. CDR3: CASIPRGGRADTQYF. Written as DNA, the CDR3 is TGTGCCAGCATCCCGCGGGGGGGCCGGGCAGATACGCAGTATTTT.

This rearrangement joins TRBV5-1 to TRBJ2-5; 10 bases agree with TRBD2. Near its end, the DNA agrees better with TRBJ2-7, so the J call may be wrong. The length of the CDR3 is 14 residues. CDR1 is SGHRS and CDR2 is YFSETQ in the germline V gene. The CDR3 nucleotides are TGCGCCAGCAGCTTAGCGGGGGGGCCCTACGAGCAGTACTTC. Its translation: CASSLAGGPYEQYF.

This chain connects TRBV18 to TRBJ2-7, with D tentatively TRBD1 (6 bases). V lost 1 base and J lost 7, with 11 bases in between. The CDR3 has 13 amino acids. The germline V gene encodes CDR1 KGHSH and CDR2 LQKENI. The CDR3 region has the DNA TGTGCCAGCTCACCACGGGAACAGGGTGAGCAGTACTTC. Translation: CASSPREQGEQYF. The variable domain in full, completed from reference TRBV18 and TRBJ2-7, reads NAGVMQNPRHLVRRRGQEARLRCSPMKGHSHVYWYRQLPEEGLKFMVYLQKENIIDESGMPKERFSAEFPKEGPSILRIQQVVRGDSAAYFCASSPREQGEQYFGPGTRLTVT.

This chain links TRBV6-5 with TRBJ1-5; D not certain. Trimming pared 4 bases from V and 4 bases from J, leaving 8 bases between. The CDR3 sequence is 13 residues long. Germline V gene lookup returns CDR1 MNHEY and CDR2 SVGAGI. The CDR3 DNA sequence: TGTGCCAGCAGTTCCCTGAGGAATCAGCCCCAGCATTTT. Its translation: CASSSLRNQPQHF.

This clone has a single count. The chain is built from TRBV27 and TRBJ2-2, with a possible D match to TRBD2 (6 bases). Germline CDR1 reads MNHEY; CDR2 reads SMNVEV (reference sequence). The V end was cut by 5 bases, the J end by 1 base, with 17 bases between. This CDR3 has 17 residues. The CDR3: CASSPREWPQNTGELFF. The DNA of the CDR3 is TGTGCCAGCAGTCCCCGGGAGTGGCCCCAGAACACCGGGGAGCTGTTTTTT.

The chain combines TRBV6-1 with TRBJ1-2; no firm D call. Germline V lookup: CDR1 MNHNS, CDR2 SASEGT. V was clipped by 6 bases and J by 8 bases, with 16 bases between them. The CDR3 has 13 amino acids. The CDR3 bases are TGTGCCAGCAGGTCACCTGGCGAGGCGGGCTACACCTTC. Translation gives CASRSPGEAGYTF.

The rearrangement joins TRBV7-9 to TRBJ1-3; D might be TRBD1 (6 bases). Looked up from germline, CDR1 is SEHNR and CDR2 is FQNEAQ (reference sequence). The CDR3 contains 15 residues. Trimming shortened V by 5 bases and J by 0 bases, and 11 bases separated the two germline ends. CDR3 nucleotides: TGTGCCAGCAGCCCACAGGGATACTCTGGAAACACCATATATTTT. Protein: CASSPQGYSGNTIYF.

The chain recombines TRBV30 with TRBJ2-5, with 7 bases that match TRBD2. V lost 2 bases to trimming and J lost 6 bases; unmatched junction nucleotides: 9. The CDR3 consists of 14 residues. Germline CDR1 reads GTSNPN; CDR2 reads SVGIG (reference sequence). The CDR3 is CAWSLRGLGKTQYF. The CDR3 DNA is TGTGCCTGGAGTCTGAGAGGACTAGGAAAGACCCAGTACTTC.

The V gene is TRBV11-3, the J gene TRBJ2-3, with TRBD1 matching 9 bases. The CDR3 runs 16 residues. V shed 1 base and J 2 bases; nucleotides not matched to a gene: 4. Germline CDR1 and CDR2: SGHNT and YENEEA. The CDR3 spells CASSLGTGVPTDTQYF. The CDR3 DNA is TGTGCCAGCAGCTTAGGGACAGGGGTCCCCACAGATACGCAGTATTTT. The entire variable domain, with the rest obtained from reference TRBV11-3 and TRBJ2-3, is as follows: EAGVVQSPRYKIIEKKQPVAFWCNPISGHNTLYWYLQNLGQGPELLIRYENEEAVDDSQLPKDRFSAERLKGVDSTLKIQPAELGDSAVYLCASSLGTGVPTDTQYFGPGTRLTVL.

The V gene is TRBV9, the J gene TRBJ2-5; 8 bases agree with TRBD2. Germline CDR1 SGDLS, CDR2 YYNGEE. V shed 4 bases and J 4 bases; nucleotides not matched to a gene: 12. The length of the CDR3 is 16 residues. CDR3 sequence reads: CASSPLAGGALETQYF. CDR3 in DNA: TGTGCCAGCAGCCCGCTAGCCGGGGGGGCACTAGAGACCCAGTACTTC.

The chain uses TRBV5-4 and TRBJ2-1; 7 positions agree with TRBD2. The ends lost 1 base at V and 8 bases at J; junction bases unmatched: 12. The CDR3 is 16 residues long. CDR1 SGHNT and CDR2 YYREEE come from the germline V gene (reference sequence). The CDR3 nucleotides read TGTGCCAGCAGCTTGAAGTCTACCGGGACTATTGATGAGCAGTTCTTC. It is translated as CASSLKSTGTIDEQFF.

The chain recombines TRBV7-9 with TRBJ2-7; 11 bases agree with TRBD1. Germline values: CDR1 SEHNR, CDR2 FQNEAQ (reference sequence). Unmatched junction bases numbered 4, after V lost 3 bases and J lost 3 bases. The CDR3 runs 15 residues. Written as DNA, the CDR3 is TGTGCCAGCAGCTTGGACAGGGGGCAGGGCTACGAGCAGTACTTC. Its translation is CASSLDRGQGYEQYF.

V and J are TRBV19 and TRBJ1-1; tentatively, D is TRBD1 (6 bases). The CDR3 is made up of 14 amino acids. The germline V gene encodes CDR1 LNHDA and CDR2 SQIVND (reference sequence). Trimming shortened V by 5 bases and J by 4 bases, and 14 bases separated the two germline ends. The CDR3 DNA sequence: TGTGCCAGTAGTGTACAGGGAAAGGGCACTGAAGCTTTCTTT. It codes for CASSVQGKGTEAFF.

This chain joins TRBV5-4 and TRBJ2-5; TRBD2 matches 8 bases. Germline lookup yields CDR1 SGHNT and CDR2 YYREEE (reference sequence). CDR3 length: 15 residues. The junction had 7 bases not matched to a gene; V was cut back by 0 bases and J by 6 bases. The CDR3 sequence is CASSLDGRADKTQYF. As DNA, the CDR3 is TGTGCCAGCAGCTTGGACGGGAGGGCCGATAAGACCCAGTACTTC.

J is TRBJ1-2 and V is TRBV19; 8 nucleotides match TRBD1. Germline trimming cut 1 base from V and 3 bases from J; bases unmatched to any gene: 4. CDR3 length: 15 amino acids. Germline values: CDR1 LNHDA, CDR2 SQIVND (reference sequence). CDR3 in amino acids: CASSIVPTGDYGYTF. CDR3 bases: TGTGCCAGTAGTATAGTCCCGACAGGGGACTATGGCTACACCTTC.

The V call is TRBV9, the J call TRBJ2-3; 9 bases are shared with TRBD2. Trimming cost V 4 bases and J 3 bases; bases outside gene matches: 12. Germline V gene sequence: CDR1 SGDLS, CDR2 YYNGEE. There are 17 residues in the CDR3. In nucleotides, the CDR3 is TGTGCCAGCAGCACCGTAGGGAGCGGGGGGTTAACAGATACGCAGTATTTT. Residues: CASSTVGSGGLTDTQYF.

Concerning this clone itself: Different DNA sequences within this sample yield the same CDR3. This chain uses TRBV7-2 with TRBJ1-2, with D perhaps matching TRBD1 (5 bases). Germline V gives CDR1 SGHTA, CDR2 FQGNSA. This CDR3 contains 14 residues. The germline V and J ends were trimmed by 6 bases and 7 bases, with 18 bases remaining between them. The CDR3: CASSPTGEVGGYTF. CDR3 sequence (DNA): TGTGCCAGCAGTCCGACGGGGGAAGTCGGTGGCTACACCTTC.

The chain carries TRBV7-3 and TRBJ1-1; 9 bases align to TRBD1. The V gene's germline CDR1 is SGHTA and CDR2 FQGTGA. J lost 3 bases, V lost 4 bases, and 6 bases had no gene match. The CDR3 covers 15 residues. CDR3 DNA: TGTGCCAGCAGCTCCGGACAGGGGCTCGACACTGAAGCTTTCTTT. It encodes CASSSGQGLDTEAFF.

V gene TRBV19 combines with J gene TRBJ2-7; 10 nucleotides agree with TRBD1. CDR3 length: 16 amino acids. V shed 4 bases and J 0 bases; nucleotides not matched to a gene: 6. Germline V lookup: CDR1 LNHDA, CDR2 SQIVND (reference sequence). In nucleotides, the CDR3 is TGTGCCAGTAGTACCCAGGACAGGGGGGGCTCCTACGAGCAGTACTTC. It encodes CASSTQDRGGSYEQYF.

V usage is TRBV18 and J usage is TRBJ2-7; perhaps TRBD1 as D (6 bases). This CDR3 contains 14 residues. V was clipped by 3 bases and J by 3 bases, with 12 bases between them. Germline loops: CDR1 KGHSH, CDR2 LQKENI. CDR3 amino acids: CASSPDRLHYEQYF. The CDR3, as DNA: TGTGCCAGCTCACCGGACAGACTCCACTACGAGCAGTACTTC.

This clone was observed a few times. The chain is built from TRBV5-1 and TRBJ2-6; D uncertain. V was pared by 0 bases and J by 0 bases, with 4 bases between. CDR3 length equals 15 residues. CDR1 SGHRS and CDR2 YFSETQ come from the germline V gene. CDR3 in DNA: TGCGCCAGCAGCTTGGTTAGCTCTGGGGCCAACGTCCTGACTTTC. Translating it yields CASSLVSSGANVLTF.

The chain is built from TRBV5-5 and TRBJ2-3; 9 positions agree with TRBD1. CDR1 and CDR2 (germline): SGHKS, YYEKEE (reference sequence). This CDR3 region has 17 residues. V gave up 1 base and J gave up 2 bases; unmatched junction bases: 8. CDR3 DNA sequence: TGTGCCAGCAGCTTGCTCGGGACAGGGTGGATCACAGATACGCAGTATTTT. Protein sequence: CASSLLGTGWITDTQYF.

The chain joins TRBV5-1 to TRBJ2-1, with 8 bases fitting TRBD2. CDR1 is SGHRS and CDR2 is YFSETQ in the germline V gene. The CDR3 totals 14 residues. Trimming cost V 4 bases and J 2 bases; bases outside gene matches: 2. The CDR3 bases are TGCGCCAGCAGCCCGGGGGGGGCCTACAATGAGCAGTTCTTC. It translates to CASSPGGAYNEQFF.

V is TRBV6-1 and J is TRBJ2-1, with 7 bases aligning to TRBD2. CDR3 size: 14 residues. Germline V gene lookup returns CDR1 MNHNS and CDR2 SASEGT. The junction had 9 bases not matched to a gene; V was cut back by 6 bases and J by 7 bases. The CDR3 protein is CASSLGRGSNEQFF. The CDR3 region has the DNA TGTGCCAGCAGCCTAGGGAGGGGATCTAATGAGCAGTTCTTC.

The genes are TRBV11-2 and TRBJ2-5; 7 positions agree with TRBD2. The CDR3 consists of 16 residues. Germline loops: CDR1 SGHAT, CDR2 FQNNGV. J lost 3 bases, V lost 8 bases, and 15 bases had no gene match. The CDR3 here is CASPSERGVRKETQYF. In nucleotides, the CDR3 is TGTGCCAGCCCTTCGGAGCGGGGAGTCAGAAAAGAGACCCAGTACTTC.